The present TCR beta chain was sequenced within a study of T-cell memory formation after mild COVID-19. A single record per CDR3 protein comes from TCRdb applying MiXCR to the 5' RACE reads. The sample includes about 620,000 distinct CDR3 sequences, roughly 18% of them seen just once. The CDR3 contains 15 residues. The V and J ends lost 0 bases and 1 base respectively, with 8 bases between them. Germline CDR1 is LGHNA and CDR2 is YNFKEQ. The gene calls are TRBV4-2 and TRBJ2-3; no clear D gene. Material: PBMCs or a T cell subset sorted from them (not recorded which). This receptor was obtained from an adult woman who had mild COVID-19 (a few samples of this study predate the infection). Cell type and time point are not known. The CDR3 loop is CASSQEGRRTDTQYF. In nucleotides, the CDR3 is TGTGCCAGCAGCCAAGAAGGGCGGCGCACAGATACGCAGTATTTT.